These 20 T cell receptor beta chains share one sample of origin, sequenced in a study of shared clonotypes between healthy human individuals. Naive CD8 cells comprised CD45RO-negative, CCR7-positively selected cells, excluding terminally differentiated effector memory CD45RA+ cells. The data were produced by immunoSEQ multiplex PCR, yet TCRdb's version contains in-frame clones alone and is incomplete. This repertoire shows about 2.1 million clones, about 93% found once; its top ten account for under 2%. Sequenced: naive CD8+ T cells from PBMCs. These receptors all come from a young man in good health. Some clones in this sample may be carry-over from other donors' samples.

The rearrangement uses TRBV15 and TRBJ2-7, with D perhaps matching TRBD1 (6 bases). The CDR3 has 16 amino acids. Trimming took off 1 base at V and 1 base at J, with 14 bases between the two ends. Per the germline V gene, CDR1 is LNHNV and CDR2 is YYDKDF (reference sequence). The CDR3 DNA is TGTGCCACCAGCAGAGTCCCACAGGGACCATCCTACGAGCAGTACTTC. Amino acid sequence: CATSRVPQGPSYEQYF.

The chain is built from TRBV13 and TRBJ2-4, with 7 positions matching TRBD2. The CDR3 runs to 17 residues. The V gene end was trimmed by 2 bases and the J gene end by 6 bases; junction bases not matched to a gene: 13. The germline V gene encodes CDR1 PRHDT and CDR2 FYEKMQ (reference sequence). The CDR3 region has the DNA TGTGCCAGCAGCTTAAGGTCGGGCCTAGCGGAGGCAAACATTCAGTACTTC. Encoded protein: CASSLRSGLAEANIQYF.

The CDR3 DNA is TGTGCCAGCAGCCTAACGACCACAGGGGTCTATGGCTACACCTTC. Its translation is CASSLTTTGVYGYTF. The V call is TRBV6-5, the J call TRBJ1-2; 7 bases are a match to TRBD1. J gave up 4 bases and V 6 bases, and 11 bases lay outside the gene matches. The CDR3 is 15 residues long. Germline V lookup: CDR1 MNHEY, CDR2 SVGAGI.

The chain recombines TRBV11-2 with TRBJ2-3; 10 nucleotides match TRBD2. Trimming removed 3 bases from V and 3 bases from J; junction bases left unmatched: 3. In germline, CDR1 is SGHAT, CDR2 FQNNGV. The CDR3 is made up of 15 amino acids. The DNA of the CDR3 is TGTGCCAGCAGCTTTCCTAGCGGGAGTACAGATACGCAGTATTTT. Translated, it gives CASSFPSGSTDTQYF. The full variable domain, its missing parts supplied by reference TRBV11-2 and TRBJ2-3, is EAGVAQSPRYKIIEKRQSVAFWCNPISGHATLYWYQQILGQGPKLLIQFQNNGVVDDSQLPKDRFSAERLKGVDSTLKIQPAKLEDSAVYLCASSFPSGSTDTQYFGPGTRLTVL.

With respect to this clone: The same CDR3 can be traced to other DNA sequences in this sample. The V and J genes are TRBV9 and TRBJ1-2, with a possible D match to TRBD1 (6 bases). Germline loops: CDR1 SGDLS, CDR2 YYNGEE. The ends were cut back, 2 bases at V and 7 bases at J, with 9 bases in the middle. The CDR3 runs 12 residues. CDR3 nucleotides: TGTGCCAGCAGCGTGGGGGGCTCTGGCTACACCTTC. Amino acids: CASSVGGSGYTF.

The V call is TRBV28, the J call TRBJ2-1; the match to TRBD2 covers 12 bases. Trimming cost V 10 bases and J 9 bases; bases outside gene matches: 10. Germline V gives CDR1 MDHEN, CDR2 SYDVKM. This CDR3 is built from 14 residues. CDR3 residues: CAIDLAGGSSEQFF. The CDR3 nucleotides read TGTGCCATCGATCTAGCGGGAGGGAGCAGTGAGCAGTTCTTC.

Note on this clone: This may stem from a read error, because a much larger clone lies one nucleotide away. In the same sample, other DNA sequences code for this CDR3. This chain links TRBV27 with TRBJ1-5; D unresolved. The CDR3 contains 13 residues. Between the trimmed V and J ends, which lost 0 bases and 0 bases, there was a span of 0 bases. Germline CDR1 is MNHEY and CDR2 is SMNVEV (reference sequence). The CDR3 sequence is CASSLSSNQPQHF. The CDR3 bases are TGTGCCAGCAGTTTATCTAGCAATCAGCCCCAGCATTTT.

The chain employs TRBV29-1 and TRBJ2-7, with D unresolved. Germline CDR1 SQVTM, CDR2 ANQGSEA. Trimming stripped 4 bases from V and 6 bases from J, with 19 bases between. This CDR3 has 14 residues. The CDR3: CSVAQVSRASEQYF. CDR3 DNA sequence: TGCAGCGTTGCTCAGGTTTCCCGCGCCAGCGAGCAGTACTTC.

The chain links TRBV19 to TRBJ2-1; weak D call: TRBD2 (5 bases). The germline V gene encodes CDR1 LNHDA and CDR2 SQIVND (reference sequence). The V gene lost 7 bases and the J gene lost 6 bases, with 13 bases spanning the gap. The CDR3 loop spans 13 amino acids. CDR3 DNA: TGTGCCAGTATAGCGTCTAGTGGCAATGAGCAGTTCTTC. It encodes CASIASSGNEQFF. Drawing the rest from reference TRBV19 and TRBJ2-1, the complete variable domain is DGGITQSPKYLFRKEGQNVTLSCEQNLNHDAMYWYRQDPGQGLRLIYYSQIVNDFQKGDIAEGYSVSREKKESFPLTVTSAQKNPTAFYLCASIASSGNEQFFGPGTRLTVL.

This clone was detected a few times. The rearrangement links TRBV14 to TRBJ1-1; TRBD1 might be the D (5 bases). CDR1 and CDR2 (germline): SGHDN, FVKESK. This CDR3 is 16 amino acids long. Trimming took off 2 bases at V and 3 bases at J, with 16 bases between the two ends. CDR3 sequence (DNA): TGTGCCAGCAGCCAATATAGACAGTTGGGGTACACTGAAGCTTTCTTT. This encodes CASSQYRQLGYTEAFF. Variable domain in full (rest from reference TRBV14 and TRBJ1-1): EAGVTQFPSHSVIEKGQTVTLRCDPISGHDNLYWYRRVMGKEIKFLLHFVKESKQDESGMPNNRFLAERTGGTYSTLKVQPAELEDSGVYFCASSQYRQLGYTEAFFGQGTRLTVV.

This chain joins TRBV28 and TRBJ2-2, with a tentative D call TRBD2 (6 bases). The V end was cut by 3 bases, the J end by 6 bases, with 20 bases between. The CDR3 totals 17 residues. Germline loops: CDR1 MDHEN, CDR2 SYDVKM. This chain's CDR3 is CASSFSSSGPSSGELFF. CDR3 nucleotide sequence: TGTGCCAGCAGTTTTAGTAGTAGCGGACCTAGTTCCGGGGAGCTGTTTTTT.

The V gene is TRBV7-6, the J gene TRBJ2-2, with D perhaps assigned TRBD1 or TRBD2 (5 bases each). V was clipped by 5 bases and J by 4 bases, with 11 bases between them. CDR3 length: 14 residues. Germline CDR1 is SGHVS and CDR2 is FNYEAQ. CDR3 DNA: TGTGCCAGCAGCCCAAGGGGACGCACCGGGGAGCTGTTTTTT. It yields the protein CASSPRGRTGELFF.

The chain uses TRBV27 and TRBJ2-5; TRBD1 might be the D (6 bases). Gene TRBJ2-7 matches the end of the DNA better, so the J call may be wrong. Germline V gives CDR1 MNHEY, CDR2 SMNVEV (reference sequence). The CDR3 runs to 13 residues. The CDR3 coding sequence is TGTGCCAGCAGTTACGGACAGTCCTACGAGCAGTACTTC. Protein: CASSYGQSYEQYF.

Written as DNA, the CDR3 is TGTGCCAGCAGCCCCGGACAACCAAAATTTCGTGCGGAGCAGTACTTC. Translating gives CASSPGQPKFRAEQYF. This chain joins TRBV11-2 and TRBJ2-7; tentatively, D is TRBD1 (5 bases). Deletions cut 5 bases from V and 7 bases from J, with 24 bases between. This CDR3 comprises 16 residues. The germline CDR1 and CDR2 sequences are SGHAT and FQNNGV.

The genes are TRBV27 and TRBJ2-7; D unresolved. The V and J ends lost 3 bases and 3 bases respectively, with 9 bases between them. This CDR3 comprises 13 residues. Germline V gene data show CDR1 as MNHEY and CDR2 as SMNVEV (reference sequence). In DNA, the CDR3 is TGTGCCAGCAGTTTTTTTAGAAACTACGAGCAGTACTTC. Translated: CASSFFRNYEQYF.

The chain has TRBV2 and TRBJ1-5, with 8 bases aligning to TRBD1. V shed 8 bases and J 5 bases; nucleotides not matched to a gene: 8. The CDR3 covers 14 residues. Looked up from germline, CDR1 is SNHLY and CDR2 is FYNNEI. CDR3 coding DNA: TGTGCCAGCGGTGGAGGACAGGGCTATCAGCCCCAGCATTTT. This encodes CASGGGQGYQPQHF.

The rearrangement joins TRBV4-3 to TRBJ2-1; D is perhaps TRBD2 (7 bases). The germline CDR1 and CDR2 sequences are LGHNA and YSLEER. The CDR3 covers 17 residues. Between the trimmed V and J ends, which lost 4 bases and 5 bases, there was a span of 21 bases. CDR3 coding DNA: TGCGCCAGCAGCCGACATGGGGGGGGGCTGGCTAACAATGAGCAGTTCTTC. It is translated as CASSRHGGGLANNEQFF.

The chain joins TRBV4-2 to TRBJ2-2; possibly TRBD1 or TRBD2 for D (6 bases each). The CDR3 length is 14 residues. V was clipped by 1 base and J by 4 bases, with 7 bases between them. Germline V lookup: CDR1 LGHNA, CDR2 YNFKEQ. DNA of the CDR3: TGTGCCAGCAGCCAAGGGGGGGCCACCGGGGAGCTGTTTTTT. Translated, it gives CASSQGGATGELFF.

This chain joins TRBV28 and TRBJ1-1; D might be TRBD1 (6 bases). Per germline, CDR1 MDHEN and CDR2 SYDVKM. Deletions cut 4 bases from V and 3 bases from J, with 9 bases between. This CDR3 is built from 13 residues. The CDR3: CASSWGRYTEAFF. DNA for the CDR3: TGTGCCAGCAGTTGGGGGCGGTACACTGAAGCTTTCTTT.

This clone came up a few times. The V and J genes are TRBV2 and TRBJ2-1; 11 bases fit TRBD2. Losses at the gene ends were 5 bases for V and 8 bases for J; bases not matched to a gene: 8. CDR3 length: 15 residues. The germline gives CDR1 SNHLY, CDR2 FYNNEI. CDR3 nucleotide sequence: TGTGCCAGCAGTACACTAGCGGGAGTGACTCATGAGCAGTTCTTC. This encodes CASSTLAGVTHEQFF.